A single T cell receptor (beta chain) is shown here with its context. Profiling relied on immunoSEQ multiplex PCR, and the TCRdb table lists in-frame clones only, not all of them. The sample includes 80,000 to 90,000 clones, about 93% of them seen just once. This CDR3 is built from 11 residues. CDR1 and CDR2 (germline): MNHNS, SASEGT. The ends were cut back, 8 bases at V and 1 base at J, with 5 bases in the middle. This sample was taken from a study of technical replicates of blood from a handful of donors. Sequenced input: T cells isolated from PBMCs. The V call is TRBV6-1, the J call TRBJ1-1; D call uncertain. The TCR was taken from a human donor in good health. Written as DNA, the CDR3 is TGTGCCAGCCTTAAGAACACTGAAGCTTTCTTT. Translation: CASLKNTEAFF.